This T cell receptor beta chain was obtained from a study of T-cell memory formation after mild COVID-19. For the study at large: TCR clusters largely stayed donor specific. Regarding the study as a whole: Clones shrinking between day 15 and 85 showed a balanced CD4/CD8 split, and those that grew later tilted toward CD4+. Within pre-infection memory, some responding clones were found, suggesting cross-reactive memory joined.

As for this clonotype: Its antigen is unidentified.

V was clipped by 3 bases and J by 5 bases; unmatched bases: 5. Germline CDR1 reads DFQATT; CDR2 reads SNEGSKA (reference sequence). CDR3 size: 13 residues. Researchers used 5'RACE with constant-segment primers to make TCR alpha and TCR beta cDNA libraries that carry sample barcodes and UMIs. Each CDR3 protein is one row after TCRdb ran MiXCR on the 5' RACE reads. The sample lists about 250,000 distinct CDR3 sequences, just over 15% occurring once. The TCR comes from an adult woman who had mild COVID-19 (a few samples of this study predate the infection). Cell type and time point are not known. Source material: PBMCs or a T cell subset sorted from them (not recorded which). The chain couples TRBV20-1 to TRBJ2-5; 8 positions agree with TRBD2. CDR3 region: CSASGGARETQYF. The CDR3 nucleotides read TGCAGTGCTAGCGGGGGGGCCCGGGAGACCCAGTACTTC.